This TCR beta chain was captured by sequencing in a study of blood T cell repertoires in COVID-19 (TCRdb year 2020). Notes on the research overall: Samples covering the acute and convalescent phases of COVID-19 were provided by collaborators in the United States, Italy and Spain. The repertoires were released in a freely available public database intended as a resource for research on the immune response to SARS-CoV-2. The samples were drawn from the first 160 participants of the ongoing ImmuneRACE study and from 1,254 subjects provided by 6 global collaborators. Where available, HLA class I and class II types were taken from metadata supplied by the sample provider and were not determined by assay-based typing. Nearly every sample came with metadata listing a de-identified subject ID, COVID-19 status, age in years and sex. Subjects who had been exposed to COVID-19, were actively infected with it, or had recovered from it provided the deeply sampled blood TCRbeta repertoires that made up the dataset. The material from the prospective study consisted of cDNA or gDNA derived from T cells, B-cell-depleted T cells, or PBMCs. The paper as a whole reports these results and caveats: The quantity of clinical and demographic metadata differed by source and by participant and was supplied without curation.

V is reduced by 4 bases and J by 0 bases, leaving a spacing of 10 bases between them. Reading from cysteine to phenylalanine, the CDR3 counts 16 amino acids. Only the CDR3 part of the read is kept: 48 bases, read in frame from the first base. Taken from the germline V gene (reference sequence), the CDR1 and CDR2 loops are LGHDT and YNNKEL. Worth noting for this clone: Its cognate antigen has yet to be identified. Qualities for individual bases were not recorded, and no much larger clone is one base off.

TCRbeta CDR3 regions were amplified from genomic DNA by means of the immunoSEQ Assay, a bias-controlled multiplex PCR. In the authors' own workflow: Within the assay, amplification of reference gene primers was used to estimate how many nucleated cells each sample contained. Sequence reads were collapsed and filtered to measure the absolute abundance of every unique TCRbeta CDR3 rearrangement. Productive Simpson clonality was computed per sample as the square root of Simpson's diversity index over productive rearrangements. Here the immuneACCESS table is served through TCRdb, limited to in-frame sequences with V and J called. Missing clones are a known gap in these copies; in checked studies unresolved V genes cover under half, and the rest lacks a known reason. V, J and clone size derive from that table, while D and trimming were established from the DNA sequence. The sample contains 90,000 to 140,000 clones, around 81% of them found a single time. The ten largest clonotypes hold 8% to 10% of the sample.

The collaborating institutions used their own protocols to collect whole blood in K2EDTA tubes. For TCRbeta analysis, collaborators shipped samples in one of three forms: frozen whole blood, isolated PBMCs, or DNA extracted from either of those sample types. This clonotype originated in a woman aged 70 to 79 with acute or convalescent COVID-19. Here the chain combines TRBV3-1 (or the pseudogene TRBV3-2) and TRBJ1-6, with the identity of the D gene unclear. Material: peripheral blood. The CDR3 reads as follows: CASSPGLSSYNSPLHF. The sequenced DNA is TGTGCCAGCAGCCCAGGACTAAGCTCCTATAATTCACCCCTCCACTTT.